This T cell receptor (beta chain) came from a study of OX40 agonist ivuxolimab in advanced cancers. The overall study: Prior anti-PD-1, anti-PD-L1 or anti-CTLA-4 therapy was allowed; around 40% had some.

General study findings and limits: At 0.1 to 3.0 mg/kg, CD4+ and CD8+ blood T cells expanded clonally by week 6. Relative to CD4+, CD8+ T cells held more expanded clones on average.

Germline V gives CDR1 SGHRS, CDR2 YFSETQ. The CDR3 has 13 residues. Trimming cost V 0 bases and J 3 bases, with 7 bases left between them. Autoimmune disease history or systemic immunosuppression disqualified patients. Points on this clone: The antigen remains undetermined.

Some clones are missing from TCRdb's copy, which holds only in-frame ones; the method was immunoSEQ multiplex PCR. The sample consists of 75,000 to 100,000 clones, about 84% of them appearing once. This TCR was recovered from an adult with an advanced solid tumor such as melanoma, head and neck, liver or kidney cancer. This chain joins TRBV5-1 and TRBJ2-7; D might be TRBD1 (6 bases). This material consisted of CD4+ or CD8+ T cells sorted from blood, taken in a trial of the OX40 agonist ivuxolimab. The CDR3 protein is CASSLVDSYEQYF. The CDR3 DNA sequence: TGCGCCAGCAGCTTGGTGGACAGCTACGAGCAGTACTTC.